This T cell receptor beta chain was obtained from a study of T cells after yellow fever vaccination. Regarding the study as a whole: The presence of abundant clonotypes contaminating from the bulk population was possible in FACS-sorted repertoires.

This clonotype was seen at least ten times. What it binds is unknown. MiXCR, run by TCRdb on the 5' RACE reads, gives a single entry per CDR3 protein. The sample carries 120,000 to 150,000 distinct CDR3 sequences, more than 6% recorded once. CDR1 SGHTA and CDR2 FQGNSA come from the germline V gene. Trimming took 3 bases from V and 5 from J, leaving 9 bases between them. The CDR3 covers 13 residues. The chain joins TRBV7-2 to TRBJ2-3; no reliable D call. This TCR was sampled from a man under 40 who received the YFV17D yellow fever vaccine. Source: CD4+ T cells sorted from PBMCs, taken 5 days after the yellow fever booster vaccination. In DNA, the CDR3 is TGTGCCAGCAGCTTCGCCCTGGGAGATACGCAGTATTTT. As protein: CASSFALGDTQYF.